Each of the 30 T cell receptor beta chains below was sequenced from the same sample in a study of blood T cells in healthy people across ages (dated by TCRdb to the mid-2010s). Libraries were made using 5' RACE. The data were produced on an Illumina HiSeq 2500. The second PCR ran for roughly 7 to 11 cycles and used a J-beta primer mix along with a sample-barcoded 5' primer. TCRdb reanalyzed the raw reads on its own, using fastp at Q25 for trimming and MiXCR for clone calling, and kept in-frame beta chains. A single entry per CDR3 protein holds the most common genes and DNA from its merged rows. Recorded for this sample are 650,000 to 1,000,000 distinct CDR3 sequences; about 37% of them occurred a single time. 10% to 15% of the sample lies in the top ten. The sequenced material came from blood. The source is a man younger than 35 in good health.

This rearrangement joins TRBV28 to TRBJ1-5; D not resolved. Looked up from germline, CDR1 is MDHEN and CDR2 is SYDVKM. This CDR3 is built from 16 residues. Trimming pared 1 base from V and 5 bases from J, leaving 15 bases between. CDR3 protein: CASSLYWAGGDQPQHF. CDR3 sequence (DNA): TGTGCCAGCAGTTTATATTGGGCCGGTGGTGATCAGCCCCAGCATTTT. Filled out from reference TRBV28 and TRBJ1-5, the complete variable domain reads DVKVTQSSRYLVKRTGEKVFLECVQDMDHENMFWYRQDPGLGLRLIYFSYDVKMKEKGDIPEGYSVSREKKERFSLILESASTNQTSMYLCASSLYWAGGDQPQHFGDGTRLSIL.

A few counts support this clonotype. The chain uses TRBV6-2 or TRBV6-3 and TRBJ2-4; D call uncertain. V was trimmed by 0 bases and J by 1 base, leaving 4 bases between them. The CDR3 spans 14 residues. The germline CDR1 and CDR2 sequences are MNHEY and SVGEGT. This CDR3 reads CASSYSGAKNIQYF. CDR3 coding DNA: TGTGCCAGCAGTTACTCAGGGGCCAAAAACATTCAGTACTTC.

This clonotype appeared a single time. The V gene is TRBV4-2, the J gene TRBJ2-1; 7 bases align to TRBD1. Germline CDR1 LGHNA, CDR2 YNFKEQ. This CDR3 comprises 15 residues. The junction had 1 base not matched to a gene; V was cut back by 0 bases and J by 2 bases. The CDR3 here is CASSQEGQPYNEQFF. Written as DNA, the CDR3 is TGTGCCAGCAGCCAAGAGGGACAGCCCTACAATGAGCAGTTCTTC.

The chain uses TRBV12-3 or TRBV12-4 and TRBJ1-2, with TRBD1 matching 9 bases. The length of the CDR3 is 15 residues. Unmatched junction bases numbered 12, after V lost 9 bases and J lost 4 bases. CDR3 region: CASRGQGKGFYGYTF. As DNA, the CDR3 is TGTGCCAGTCGGGGACAGGGAAAGGGTTTCTATGGCTACACCTTC.

The V gene is TRBV28, the J gene TRBJ2-2; D is possibly TRBD1 (5 bases). The CDR3 has 13 residues. Trimming pared 6 bases from V and 3 bases from J, leaving 8 bases between. CDR1 is MDHEN, CDR2 SYDVKM, per germline. The chain's CDR3 is CASRGAHTGELFF. The DNA of the CDR3 is TGTGCCAGCAGAGGGGCCCACACCGGGGAGCTGTTTTTT. Full variable domain (missing parts from reference TRBV28 and TRBJ2-2): DVKVTQSSRYLVKRTGEKVFLECVQDMDHENMFWYRQDPGLGLRLIYFSYDVKMKEKGDIPEGYSVSREKKERFSLILESASTNQTSMYLCASRGAHTGELFFGEGSRLTVL.

V is TRBV3-1 and J is TRBJ2-7; no clear D. Germline lookup yields CDR1 LGHDT and CDR2 YNNKEL (reference sequence). V shed 0 bases and J shed 6 bases, with 9 bases lying between them. CDR3 size: 13 residues. CDR3 residues: CASSQDASSEQYF. CDR3 bases: TGTGCCAGCAGCCAAGATGCCAGCAGCGAGCAGTACTTC.

This clonotype was seen at least ten times. This sequence joins TRBV4-3 and TRBJ2-7; D remains ambiguous. Germline CDR1 is LGHNA and CDR2 is YSLEER. The V gene lost 0 bases and the J gene lost 2 bases, with 11 bases spanning the gap. The CDR3 contains 15 residues. The DNA of the CDR3 is TGCGCCAGCAGCCAAGATCTCGGCAGTACCTACGAGCAGTACTTC. As protein: CASSQDLGSTYEQYF.

The V and J genes are TRBV2 and TRBJ2-7; D tentatively reads TRBD1 or TRBD2 (6 bases each). Trimming removed 7 bases at V and 3 bases at J, with 16 bases between. CDR1 is SNHLY, CDR2 FYNNEI, per germline. The CDR3 loop spans 14 amino acids. This CDR3 is CASNQEGVLYEQYF. The CDR3 nucleotides are TGTGCCAGCAACCAGGAGGGGGTACTCTACGAGCAGTACTTC. The whole variable domain, filled in from reference TRBV2 and TRBJ2-7, reads EPEVTQTPSHQVTQMGQEVILRCVPISNHLYFYWYRQILGQKVEFLVSFYNNEISEKSEIFDDQFSVERPDGSNFTLKIRSTKLEDSAMYFCASNQEGVLYEQYFGPGTRLTVT.

This clonotype was seen only a few times. Germline and junction disagree at one end, which may indicate a read error. This chain joins TRBV5-1 and TRBJ2-7; D is undetermined. Germline loops: CDR1 SGHRS, CDR2 YFSETQ. This CDR3 has 13 amino acids. The CDR3: CASGLGPVTEQYF. As DNA, the CDR3 is TGCGCCAGCGGCTTAGGTCCAGTTACGGAGCAGTACTTC.

This chain links TRBV6-2 or TRBV6-3 with TRBJ2-3; tentatively, D is TRBD1 (6 bases). The V end lost 2 bases, the J end lost 2 bases, and 11 bases lay between the germline ends. Looked up from germline, CDR1 is MNHEY and CDR2 is SVGEGT. The CDR3 is made up of 15 amino acids. CDR3 region: CASSYPGQPTDTQYF. CDR3 in DNA: TGTGCCAGCAGTTACCCAGGACAGCCCACAGATACGCAGTATTTT.

The DNA for the CDR3 is TGCGCCAGTCACCAGGGGTCTAATGAAAAACTGTTTTTT. Its translation is CASHQGSNEKLFF. The rearrangement uses TRBV5-1 and TRBJ1-4; D may be TRBD1 (6 bases). V lost 8 bases, J lost 3 bases, and 11 bases lay in between. This CDR3 spans 13 amino acids. Germline CDR1 SGHRS, CDR2 YFSETQ.

V is TRBV7-2 and J is TRBJ1-4, with 8 bases that match TRBD1. V was pared by 2 bases and J by 5 bases, with 4 bases of the junction left unmatched. CDR1 is SGHTA and CDR2 is FQGNSA in the germline V gene. The CDR3 runs to 15 residues. CDR3 bases: TGTGCCAGCAGCTTATCCCAGGGGGCAAATGAAAAACTGTTTTTT. Translated, it gives CASSLSQGANEKLFF.

The CDR3 spells CASRTGVLNEQYF. Here the CDR3 DNA reads TGTGCCAGCAGGACAGGGGTTCTTAACGAGCAGTACTTC. The chain employs TRBV6-6 and TRBJ2-5; 8 bases align to TRBD1. The J call may be mistaken, given a closer DNA end match to TRBJ2-7. The germline V gene has CDR1 MNHNY and CDR2 SVGAGI (reference sequence). There are 13 residues in the CDR3.

The V gene is TRBV7-8, the J gene TRBJ2-3; D remains unclear. Between the trimmed V and J ends, which lost 3 bases and 6 bases, there was a span of 13 bases. CDR3 size: 14 residues. The germline CDR1 and CDR2 sequences are SGHVS and FQNEAQ. The DNA of the CDR3 is TGTGCCAGCAGCTTCTCGCTGGGATCGGATACGCAGTATTTT. It specifies CASSFSLGSDTQYF.

The table lists this clonotype with a few counts. The chain combines TRBV6-2 or TRBV6-3 with TRBJ1-2, with D uncertain. Looked up from germline, CDR1 is MNHEY and CDR2 is SVGEGT. V was clipped by 2 bases and J by 6 bases, with 7 bases between them. The CDR3 contains 12 residues. CDR3 DNA sequence: TGTGCCAGCAGTTACGTCGGGGATGGCTACACCTTC. Translated, it gives CASSYVGDGYTF.

This clonotype came up a few times. This chain joins TRBV27 and TRBJ1-5; no firm D call. CDR1 and CDR2 (germline): MNHEY, SMNVEV (reference sequence). Trimming took off 5 bases at V and 4 bases at J, with 12 bases between the two ends. CDR3 length: 14 residues. CDR3 bases: TGTGCCAGCAGTCTACGCCGGGCTAATCAGCCCCAGCATTTT. It codes for CASSLRRANQPQHF.

This clonotype was counted between two and nine times. The chain joins TRBV7-2 to TRBJ1-3, with 9 nucleotides matching TRBD1. Germline V gene data show CDR1 as SGHTA and CDR2 as FQGNSA. The CDR3 spans 16 residues. The V gene end was trimmed by 4 bases and the J gene end by 4 bases; junction bases not matched to a gene: 8. The CDR3 DNA reads as TGTGCCAGCAGCTCAACAGGGGGCGCGGGGGGAAACACCATATATTTT. Encoded protein: CASSSTGGAGGNTIYF.

V gene TRBV20-1 combines with J gene TRBJ2-7; D might be TRBD1 (5 bases). The CDR3 extends over 14 amino acids. CDR1 is DFQATT, CDR2 SNEGSKA, per germline (reference sequence). V was clipped by 0 bases and J by 2 bases, with 11 bases between them. CDR3 in amino acids: CSARDPGIPYEQYF. The CDR3 DNA follows: TGCAGTGCTAGAGATCCAGGGATCCCCTACGAGCAGTACTTC.

This clonotype came up a few times. The chain couples TRBV4-3 to TRBJ2-3, with D unresolved. The V end was cut by 1 base, the J end by 6 bases, with 5 bases between. The germline V gene encodes CDR1 LGHNA and CDR2 YSLEER. This CDR3 is built from 12 residues. The CDR3 here is CASSQGFDTQYF. In DNA, the CDR3 is TGCGCCAGCAGCCAAGGTTTTGATACGCAGTATTTT.

The rearrangement uses TRBV6-5 and TRBJ1-6, with D possibly TRBD1 on 5 matching bases. Germline CDR1 is MNHEY and CDR2 is SVGAGI. The V end was cut by 6 bases, the J end by 9 bases, with 18 bases between. The CDR3 extends over 15 amino acids. The CDR3 nucleotides read TGTGCCAGCAGCCCCGGTCGGCAGGGAGGTTCACCCCTCCACTTT. Translation gives CASSPGRQGGSPLHF.

This clonotype was detected once. This sequence joins TRBV11-2 and TRBJ2-1, with D unresolved. Trimming cost V 2 bases and J 7 bases, with 9 bases left between them. Per the germline V gene, CDR1 is SGHAT and CDR2 is FQNNGV. This CDR3 is 13 amino acids long. The CDR3 DNA follows: TGTGCCAGCAGCTTAAGACTTCCTAATGAGCAGTTCTTC. Its protein is CASSLRLPNEQFF.

The V and J genes are TRBV4-1 and TRBJ1-2; D might be TRBD1 (6 bases). This CDR3 is built from 12 residues. Germline CDR1 reads MGHRA; CDR2 reads YSYEKL. Trimming shortened V by 10 bases and J by 4 bases, and 13 bases separated the two germline ends. The CDR3 DNA reads TGCGCCACCTCGGACAGCCTCTATGGCTACACCTTC. Its protein is CATSDSLYGYTF.

V usage is TRBV12-3 or TRBV12-4 and J usage is TRBJ2-2; D is perhaps TRBD2 (5 bases). Trimming took off 6 bases at V and 2 bases at J, with 13 bases between the two ends. There are 15 residues in the CDR3. The CDR3 coding sequence is TGTGCCAGCAGATATTCTAGCTTAAACACCGGGGAGCTGTTTTTT. This codes for CASRYSSLNTGELFF.

This clonotype was recorded at least ten times. This chain links TRBV2 with TRBJ2-3, with D tentatively TRBD1 (7 bases). Germline V gives CDR1 SNHLY, CDR2 FYNNEI. The CDR3 sequence is 16 residues long. The germline V and J ends were trimmed by 3 bases and 7 bases, with 20 bases remaining between them. CDR3 nucleotides: TGTGCCAGCAGTGAGGCCAGGGGGGCTAATCAGAATACGCAGTATTTT. Protein: CASSEARGANQNTQYF.

CDR3 sequence reads: CASSGSGDYNEQYF. CDR3 coding DNA: TGTGCCAGCAGCGGTAGCGGGGACTACAATGAGCAGTACTTC. This rearrangement joins TRBV7-9 to TRBJ2-1; 8 bases fit TRBD2. The assigned J gene may be wrong: the sequence end matches TRBJ2-7 better. Germline CDR1 SEHNR, CDR2 FQNEAQ (reference sequence). The CDR3 is 14 amino acids.

The chain is built from TRBV7-7 and TRBJ2-7, with 7 positions matching TRBD1. With the DNA end fitting TRBJ2-5 better, the J assignment may be wrong. CDR1 is SSHAT and CDR2 is FNYEAQ in the germline V gene (reference sequence). CDR3 size: 13 residues. The CDR3 loop is CASSGTERETQYF. CDR3 bases: TGTGCCAGCAGTGGGACAGAACGGGAGACCCAGTACTTC.

This clonotype was observed a handful of times. The chain couples TRBV6-5 to TRBJ1-5, with TRBD1 as a possible D gene (5 bases). Germline assignment: CDR1 MNHEY and CDR2 SVGAGI. The V end lost 5 bases, the J end lost 6 bases, and 14 bases lay between the germline ends. The CDR3 loop spans 14 amino acids. CDR3 sequence: CASSRDGQRQPQHF. Here the CDR3 DNA reads TGTGCCAGCAGTCGGGACGGCCAACGTCAGCCCCAGCATTTT.

This clonotype was seen at least ten times. The chain uses TRBV12-3 or TRBV12-4 and TRBJ2-1, with D unresolved. Deletions cut 8 bases from V and 1 base from J, with 18 bases between. CDR3 size: 16 residues. The CDR3 coding sequence is TGTGCCAGCCCCTTAGGAACTCGAGTTTCCTACAATGAGCAGTTCTTC. Residues: CASPLGTRVSYNEQFF.

In DNA form, the CDR3 reads TGTGCCAGCAGTTACCGGTTGGGCGGGTCCAAAGAGACCCAGTACTTC. It translates to CASSYRLGGSKETQYF. The chain recombines TRBV6-2 or TRBV6-3 with TRBJ2-5; D is perhaps TRBD2 (5 bases). Germline V gives CDR1 MNHEY, CDR2 SVGEGT. Trimming cost V 2 bases and J 3 bases, with 16 bases left between them. The CDR3 has 16 residues.

The gene calls are TRBV12-3 or TRBV12-4 and TRBJ2-7; D may match TRBD1 or TRBD2 (6 bases each). With 3 bases removed from V and 7 bases from J, the gap between germline ends came to 16 bases. This CDR3 contains 14 residues. CDR3 DNA sequence: TGTGCCAGCAGTTTCTCGGGGGCCCGGGGAGAGCAGTACTTC. Encoded protein: CASSFSGARGEQYF.